These T cell receptor beta chains were read from a single sample in a study of T cell repertoires in cytomegalovirus infection. The antigens of these receptors remain unknown. Each CDR3 protein gets one entry after TCRdb re-called the reads with MiXCR. Of about 400,000 distinct CDR3 sequences in the sample, just under 35% are singletons; the top ten hold approximately 12%. Source: cultured PBMCs, taken from culture after CMV antigen stimulation. The receptors were gathered from a human donor in good health (CMV status not recorded). Some clones in this sample may be carry-over from other donors' samples. Each CDR3 is given with its conserved first and last residue. A D gene is named only where the DNA matches it firmly. Some rows have no size entry. The others give once, few or many, or a class for an expanded clone.

V gene	J gene	clone size	D gene	CDR3 DNA	CDR3 protein
TRBV28	TRBJ2-3	NA	TRBD1	TGTGCCAGCAGTTACCCAGGGGGCCCTAGCACAGATACGCAGTATTTT	CASSYPGGPSTDTQYF
TRBV4-1	TRBJ1-1	NA	NA	TGCGCCAGCAGCCAAGAGGATCGAATGAACACTGAAGCTTTCTTT	CASSQEDRMNTEAFF
TRBV29-1	TRBJ2-5	many	TRBD2	TGCAGCGTTCCCCAGGGACTAGCGGAGGGGTGGGGAGAGACCCAGTACTTC	CSVPQGLAEGWGETQYF
TRBV20-1	TRBJ2-3	NA	NA	TGCAGTGCTAGTTGGCGCCCACAGTATTTT	CSASWRPQYF
TRBV7-2	TRBJ1-1	many	TRBD1	TGTGCCAGCAGCCCCGACAGGGTCCTTGAAGCTTTCTTT	CASSPDRVLEAFF
TRBV5-5	TRBJ2-1	few	NA	TGTGCCAGCAGCCCCGTCAGGTTCGGGTACAATGAGCAGTTCTTC	CASSPVRFGYNEQFF
TRBV19	TRBJ1-2	NA	NA	TGTGCCAGTAGTATTTCCAGTAACTATGGCTACACCTTC	CASSISSNYGYTF
TRBV7-2	TRBJ1-1	many	TRBD1	TGTGCCAGCAGCCAACCGGACAGGGGTAACACTGAAGCTTTCTTT	CASSQPDRGNTEAFF
TRBV12-3/TRBV12-4	TRBJ1-6	NA	TRBD1	TGTGCCAGCAGCCCTACGACAGGGCCTCCTAATTCACCCCTCCACTTT	CASSPTTGPPNSPLHF
TRBV25-1	TRBJ1-2	few	NA	TGTGCCAGCAGTGACTCGATCTATGGCTACACCTTC	CASSDSIYGYTF